The present T cell receptor beta chain was sequenced within a study of cytomegalovirus exposure and HLA in healthy donors. Trimming left V 6 bases short and J 1 base short, with 9 bases between. This CDR3 has 13 amino acids. Germline loops: CDR1 MNHEY, CDR2 SVGAGI. About this clone: Its antigen is unknown.

The method was immunoSEQ multiplex PCR; TCRdb's version includes in-frame clones alone and lacks a portion of them. The profile covers some 330,000 clones, with around 86% appearing a single time and 0.84% taken by the ten largest. Study observations and caveats: Rarity marked most TCR sequences, yet some public TCRs occurred in many donors. Three CMV-associated chains proved CMV antigen-specific in vitro. The study labeled roughly 160 TCR beta chains cytomegalovirus-associated. The tendency of first-cohort TCR clusters to co-occur in the approximately 110 validation repertoires was identified by a subsequent analysis.

The sample taken for sequencing was PBMCs. This clonotype was obtained from a woman aged 18-29 years in good health and CMV-seronegative. This chain uses TRBV6-5 with TRBJ1-1; D not resolved. The CDR3 region has the DNA TGTGCCAGCAGCCGTGCGGAGAACACTGAAGCTTTCTTT. It codes for CASSRAENTEAFF.